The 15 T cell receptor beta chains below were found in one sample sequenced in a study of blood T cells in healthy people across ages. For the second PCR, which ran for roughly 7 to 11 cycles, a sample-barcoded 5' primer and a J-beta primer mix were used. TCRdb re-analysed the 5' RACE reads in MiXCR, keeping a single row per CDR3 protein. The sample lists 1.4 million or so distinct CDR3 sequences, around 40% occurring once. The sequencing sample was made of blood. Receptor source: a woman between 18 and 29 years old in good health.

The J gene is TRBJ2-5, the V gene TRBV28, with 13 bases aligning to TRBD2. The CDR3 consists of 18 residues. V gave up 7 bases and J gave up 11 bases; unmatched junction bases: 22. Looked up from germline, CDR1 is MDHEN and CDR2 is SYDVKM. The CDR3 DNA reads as TGTGCCAGCATCACCCACAGACTAGCGGGAGGCCTCGGGAATGAGCAGTACTTC. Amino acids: CASITHRLAGGLGNEQYF.

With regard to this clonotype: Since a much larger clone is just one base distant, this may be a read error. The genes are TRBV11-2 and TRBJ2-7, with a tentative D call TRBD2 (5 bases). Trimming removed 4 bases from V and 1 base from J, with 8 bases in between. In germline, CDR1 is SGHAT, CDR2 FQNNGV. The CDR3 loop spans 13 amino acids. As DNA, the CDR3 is TGTGCCAGCAGCTGTTGGACTTCCTACGAGCAGTACTTC. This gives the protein CASSCWTSYEQYF. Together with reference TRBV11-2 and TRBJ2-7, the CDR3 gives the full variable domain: EAGVAQSPRYKIIEKRQSVAFWCNPISGHATLYWYQQILGQGPKLLIQFQNNGVVDDSQLPKDRFSAERLKGVDSTLKIQPAKLEDSAVYLCASSCWTSYEQYFGPGTRLTVT.

CDR3 loop: CASSRGGSNNEQFF. The CDR3 region has the DNA TGTGCCAGCAGCCGTGGAGGGAGTAACAATGAGCAGTTCTTC. This rearrangement joins TRBV9 to TRBJ2-1, with D perhaps TRBD2 (6 bases). Germline V gene sequence: CDR1 SGDLS, CDR2 YYNGEE. V lost 4 bases and J 5 bases, leaving 13 bases between the germline ends. The CDR3 length is 14 residues.

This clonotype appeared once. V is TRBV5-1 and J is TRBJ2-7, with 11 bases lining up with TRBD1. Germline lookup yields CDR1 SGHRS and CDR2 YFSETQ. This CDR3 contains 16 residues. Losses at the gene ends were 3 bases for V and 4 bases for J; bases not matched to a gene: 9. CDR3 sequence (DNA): TGCGCCAGCAGCTGGGCCAAGGGACAGGGGGAGTACGAGCAGTACTTC. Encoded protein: CASSWAKGQGEYEQYF.

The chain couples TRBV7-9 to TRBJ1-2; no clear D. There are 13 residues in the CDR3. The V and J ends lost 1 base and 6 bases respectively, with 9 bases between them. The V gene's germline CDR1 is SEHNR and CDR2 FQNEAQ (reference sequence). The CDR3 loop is CASSLVAQNGYTF. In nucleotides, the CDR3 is TGTGCCAGCAGCTTAGTTGCCCAAAATGGCTACACCTTC.

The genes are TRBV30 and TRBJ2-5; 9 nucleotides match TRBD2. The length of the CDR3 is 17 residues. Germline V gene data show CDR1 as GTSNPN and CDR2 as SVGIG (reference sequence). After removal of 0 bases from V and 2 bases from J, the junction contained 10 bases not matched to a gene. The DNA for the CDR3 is TGTGCCTGGAGTGTACAGGCGGGACTAGCAGCACAAGAGACCCAGTACTTC. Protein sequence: CAWSVQAGLAAQETQYF.

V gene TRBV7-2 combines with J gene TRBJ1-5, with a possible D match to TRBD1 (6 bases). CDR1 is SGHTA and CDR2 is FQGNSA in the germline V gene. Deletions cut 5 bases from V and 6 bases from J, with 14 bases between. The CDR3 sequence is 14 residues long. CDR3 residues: CASSGKTGGQPQHF. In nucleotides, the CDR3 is TGTGCCAGCAGCGGGAAGACAGGAGGTCAGCCCCAGCATTTT.

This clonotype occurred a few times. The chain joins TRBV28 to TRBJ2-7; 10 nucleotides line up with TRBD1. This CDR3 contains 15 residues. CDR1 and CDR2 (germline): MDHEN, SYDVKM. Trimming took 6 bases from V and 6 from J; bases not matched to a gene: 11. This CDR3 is CASSLGGTGVGEQYF. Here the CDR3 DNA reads TGTGCCAGCAGCCTGGGAGGGACAGGGGTTGGCGAGCAGTACTTC.

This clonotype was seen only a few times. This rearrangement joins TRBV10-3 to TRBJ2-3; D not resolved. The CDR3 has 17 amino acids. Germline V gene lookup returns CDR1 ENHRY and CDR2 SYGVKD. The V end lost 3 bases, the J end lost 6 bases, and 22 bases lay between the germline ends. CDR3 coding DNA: TGTGCCATCAGTGAATCAGGCTCTCTGGGTACAGATGATACGCAGTATTTT. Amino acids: CAISESGSLGTDDTQYF.

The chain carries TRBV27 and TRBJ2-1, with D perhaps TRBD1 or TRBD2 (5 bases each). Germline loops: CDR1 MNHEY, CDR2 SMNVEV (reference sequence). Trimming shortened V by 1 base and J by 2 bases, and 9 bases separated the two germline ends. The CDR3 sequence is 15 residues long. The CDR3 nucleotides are TGTGCCAGCAGTTTATATGGGGGAACCTACAATGAGCAGTTCTTC. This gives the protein CASSLYGGTYNEQFF.

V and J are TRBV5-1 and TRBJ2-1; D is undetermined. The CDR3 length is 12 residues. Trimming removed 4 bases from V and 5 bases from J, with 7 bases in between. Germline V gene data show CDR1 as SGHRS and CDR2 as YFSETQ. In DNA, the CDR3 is TGCGCCAGCAGCCCAGAACACAATGAGCAGTTCTTC. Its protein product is CASSPEHNEQFF.

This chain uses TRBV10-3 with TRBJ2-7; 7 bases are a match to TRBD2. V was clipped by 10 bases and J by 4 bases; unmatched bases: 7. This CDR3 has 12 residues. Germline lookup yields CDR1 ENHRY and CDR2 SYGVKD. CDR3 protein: CATRSGGYEQYF. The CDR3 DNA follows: TGTGCCACCAGATCCGGGGGGTACGAGCAGTACTTC.

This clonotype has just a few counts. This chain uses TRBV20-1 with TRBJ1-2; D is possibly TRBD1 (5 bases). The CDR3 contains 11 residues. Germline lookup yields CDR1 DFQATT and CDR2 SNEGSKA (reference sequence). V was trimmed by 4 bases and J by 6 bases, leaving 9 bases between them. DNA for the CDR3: TGCAGTGCTACAGGGTTGCATGGCTACACCTTC. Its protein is CSATGLHGYTF.

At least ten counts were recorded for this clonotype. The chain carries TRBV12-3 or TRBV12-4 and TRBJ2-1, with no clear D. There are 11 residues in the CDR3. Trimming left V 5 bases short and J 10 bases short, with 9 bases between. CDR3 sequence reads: CASSLRSEQFF. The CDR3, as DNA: TGTGCCAGCAGTCTTAGGAGCGAGCAGTTCTTC.

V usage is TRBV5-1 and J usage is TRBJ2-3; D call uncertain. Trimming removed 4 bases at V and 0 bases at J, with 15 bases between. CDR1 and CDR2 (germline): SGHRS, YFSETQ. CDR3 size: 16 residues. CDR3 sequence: CASSDRSSPSTDTQYF. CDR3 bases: TGCGCCAGCAGCGACCGGTCGAGTCCTAGCACAGATACGCAGTATTTT.